The 14 T cell receptor beta chains below were found in one sample sequenced in a study of T cell changes during pregnancy in multiple sclerosis. The data were produced by immunoSEQ multiplex PCR, yet TCRdb's version contains in-frame clones alone and is incomplete. The table has 65,000 to 90,000 clones, 92% seen once. Specimen: CD4+ T cells from peripheral blood mononuclear cells, collected after pregnancy. The receptors here all came from a female donor with multiple sclerosis, enrolled in a pregnancy study.

The chain recombines TRBV19 with TRBJ1-6, with D uncertain. There are 13 residues in the CDR3. From germline, CDR1 is LNHDA and CDR2 SQIVND (reference sequence). Trimming shortened V by 7 bases and J by 3 bases, and 7 bases separated the two germline ends. The CDR3 region has the DNA TGTGCCAGTACAGTGAACTATAATTCACCCCTCCACTTT. The encoded protein is CASTVNYNSPLHF.

V usage is TRBV5-1 and J usage is TRBJ2-2, with 7 positions matching TRBD1. The germline gives CDR1 SGHRS, CDR2 YFSETQ. The CDR3 totals 15 residues. J was trimmed by 4 bases and V by 2 bases; bases with no gene match: 5. CDR3 in amino acids: CASSFIQGSTGELFF. The CDR3 nucleotides are TGCGCCAGCAGCTTTATACAGGGGAGCACCGGGGAGCTGTTTTTT.

This rearrangement joins TRBV5-1 to TRBJ1-1; D possibly corresponds to TRBD1 (6 bases). Deletions cut 1 base from V and 3 bases from J, with 13 bases between. Germline values: CDR1 SGHRS, CDR2 YFSETQ. The CDR3 extends over 15 amino acids. As DNA, the CDR3 is TGCGCCAGCAGCTTGATGGGGGCTCTGGACACTGAAGCTTTCTTT. Its translation is CASSLMGALDTEAFF.

The rearrangement joins TRBV5-1 to TRBJ2-2; perhaps TRBD2 as D (5 bases). CDR3 size: 15 residues. V was shortened by 5 bases and J by 1 base, with 12 bases between the two germline ends. CDR1 and CDR2 (germline): SGHRS, YFSETQ. The CDR3 here is CASRSTGENTGELFF. DNA of the CDR3: TGCGCCAGCAGATCCACCGGGGAGAACACCGGGGAGCTGTTTTTT.

Remarks on this clone: The sample contains more than one DNA sequence encoding this CDR3. This chain joins TRBV29-1 and TRBJ1-1; D perhaps matches TRBD1 (6 bases). The V gene's germline CDR1 is SQVTM and CDR2 ANQGSEA. V dropped 3 bases and J dropped 5 bases, with 7 bases sitting between them. The CDR3 loop spans 11 amino acids. The CDR3: CSVDRGTEAFF. The CDR3 DNA reads as TGCAGCGTTGACAGGGGTACTGAAGCTTTCTTT. Drawing the rest from reference TRBV29-1 and TRBJ1-1, the complete variable domain is SAVISQKPSRDICQRGTSLTIQCQVDSQVTMMFWYRQQPGQSLTLIATANQGSEATYESGFVIDKFPISRPNLTFSTLTVSNMSPEDSSIYLCSVDRGTEAFFGQGTRLTVV.

The V and J genes are TRBV5-1 and TRBJ1-1; 9 bases match TRBD1. V trimming: 1 base; J trimming: 1 base; junction bases outside the gene matches: 8. CDR1 and CDR2 (germline): SGHRS, YFSETQ. There are 17 residues in the CDR3. CDR3 DNA sequence: TGCGCCAGCAGCTTGACAGTGGGACAGGGATCGAACACTGAAGCTTTCTTT. Translation gives CASSLTVGQGSNTEAFF.

The chain combines TRBV15 with TRBJ2-7; 10 nucleotides line up with TRBD2. V lost 4 bases to trimming and J lost 1 base; unmatched junction nucleotides: 4. The V gene's germline CDR1 is LNHNV and CDR2 YYDKDF (reference sequence). The CDR3 totals 15 residues. CDR3 DNA sequence: TGTGCCACCAGCATGGGGGGACTAGCGTCCTACGAGCAGTACTTC. It translates to CATSMGGLASYEQYF.

The chain recombines TRBV11-2 with TRBJ2-3, with D perhaps TRBD2 (5 bases). V lost 8 bases to trimming and J lost 4 bases, with 19 bases between them. The CDR3 runs 15 residues. Germline loops: CDR1 SGHAT, CDR2 FQNNGV. The CDR3 spells CASVPLGGWADTQYF. CDR3 coding DNA: TGTGCCAGCGTACCCCTTGGCGGGTGGGCAGATACGCAGTATTTT.

This rearrangement joins TRBV27 to TRBJ1-1; 9 nucleotides match TRBD1. The germline V gene encodes CDR1 MNHEY and CDR2 SMNVEV (reference sequence). CDR3 size: 17 residues. The V and J ends lost 0 bases and 3 bases, in that order; junction bases with no gene match: 8. The CDR3 loop is CASSLSFWDRAHTEAFF. The CDR3 coding sequence is TGTGCCAGCAGTTTATCCTTCTGGGACAGGGCTCACACTGAAGCTTTCTTT.

CDR3 in DNA: TGTGCCAGCAGTCCCGCCCGGGCGGGAGTTAGGTACGAGCAGTACTTC. The encoded protein is CASSPARAGVRYEQYF. The chain employs TRBV28 and TRBJ2-7; TRBD2 agrees at 7 bases. V dropped 5 bases and J dropped 4; count of bases not matched to a gene: 14. Germline assignment: CDR1 MDHEN and CDR2 SYDVKM. CDR3 length equals 16 residues. Using reference TRBV28 and TRBJ2-7 for the parts outside the CDR3, the full variable domain is DVKVTQSSRYLVKRTGEKVFLECVQDMDHENMFWYRQDPGLGLRLIYFSYDVKMKEKGDIPEGYSVSREKKERFSLILESASTNQTSMYLCASSPARAGVRYEQYFGPGTRLTVT.

This chain connects TRBV5-4 to TRBJ1-1, with TRBD1 matching over 9 bases. The germline gives CDR1 SGHNT, CDR2 YYREEE (reference sequence). The ends lost 4 bases at V and 0 bases at J; junction bases unmatched: 7. The CDR3 sequence is 16 residues long. The CDR3 region has the DNA TGTGCCAGCAGCCCTGGACAGGGGTCCATGAACACTGAAGCTTTCTTT. It specifies CASSPGQGSMNTEAFF.

The J gene is TRBJ2-1, the V gene TRBV6-1; a weak D match, TRBD2 (5 bases). Germline V gives CDR1 MNHNS, CDR2 SASEGT. Between the trimmed V and J ends, which lost 4 bases and 5 bases, there was a span of 15 bases. The CDR3 totals 15 residues. In nucleotides, the CDR3 is TGTGCCAGCAGTGGGCGGCGGGCAAGCCACAATGAGCAGTTCTTC. As protein: CASSGRRASHNEQFF.

J is TRBJ2-1 and V is TRBV29-1; D is perhaps TRBD1 (5 bases). Germline CDR1 reads SQVTM; CDR2 reads ANQGSEA. V was pared by 4 bases and J by 3 bases, with 13 bases between. This CDR3 has 14 amino acids. As DNA, the CDR3 is TGCAGCGTTGGGGAAGGGGTCGACTACAATGAGCAGTTCTTC. It encodes CSVGEGVDYNEQFF.

J is TRBJ1-5 and V is TRBV5-1; TRBD1 agrees at 8 bases. Germline V CDR1 and CDR2: SGHRS, YFSETQ. The CDR3 is 17 residues long. V was pared by 0 bases and J by 3 bases, with 8 bases of the junction left unmatched. This CDR3 reads CASSLGRGPLNNQPQHF. In DNA, the CDR3 is TGCGCCAGCAGCTTGGGCAGGGGGCCCCTGAACAATCAGCCCCAGCATTTT.